This T cell receptor (beta chain) derives from a study of blood T cell repertoires in COVID-19. Across the whole study: Researchers got acute and convalescent COVID-19 samples from the United States, Italy and Spain. In each case, the material was cDNA or gDNA derived from T cells, B-cell-depleted T cells, or PBMCs.

The CDR3 loop spans 18 amino acids. Germline CDR1 reads KGHSH; CDR2 reads LQKENI. The junction had 7 bases not matched to a gene; V was cut back by 2 bases and J by 0 bases. In the original workflow: Researchers report that nucleated cell counts were estimated from reference gene primer amplification. Using immunoSEQ multiplex PCR, the repertoire was profiled, and TCRdb retains in-frame clones only, with some absent. That table furnishes V, J and clone size, whereas the DNA furnished D and trimming. The table shows roughly 80,000 clones, with roughly 84% occurring only once. The chain links TRBV18 to TRBJ2-6, with TRBD1 matching over 7 bases. What was sequenced was peripheral blood. The clonotype comes from a human donor in a cohort sampled during active COVID-19. In DNA form, the CDR3 reads TGTGCCAGCTCACCAGTCTTCCCAGGGGGCTCTGGGGCCAACGTCCTGACTTTC. Protein sequence: CASSPVFPGGSGANVLTF.